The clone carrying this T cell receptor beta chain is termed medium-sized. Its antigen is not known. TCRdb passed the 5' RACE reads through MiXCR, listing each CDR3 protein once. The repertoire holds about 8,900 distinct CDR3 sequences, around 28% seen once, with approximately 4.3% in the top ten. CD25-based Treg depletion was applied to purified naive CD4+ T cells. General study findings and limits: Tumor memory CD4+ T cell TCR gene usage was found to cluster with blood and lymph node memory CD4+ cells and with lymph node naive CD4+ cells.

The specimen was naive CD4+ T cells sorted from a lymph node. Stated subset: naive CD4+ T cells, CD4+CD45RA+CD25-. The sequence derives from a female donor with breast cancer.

This CDR3 is CATSRTPTDEAFF. The CDR3 bases are TGTGCCACCAGCAGAACTCCGACAGATGAAGCTTTCTTT. This chain links TRBV15 with TRBJ1-1, with a tentative D call TRBD1 (5 bases). Germline V CDR1 and CDR2: LNHNV, YYDKDF (reference sequence). This CDR3 is 13 amino acids long. Deletions cut 2 bases from V and 7 bases from J, with 11 bases between.